This T cell receptor beta chain comes out of a study of PD-1 blockade in mismatch repair-deficient tumors. The TCR-sequenced patients were three responders to pembrolizumab. The data were produced by immunoSEQ multiplex PCR, yet TCRdb's version contains in-frame clones alone and is incomplete. Of around 50,000 clones in the sample, roughly 78% were seen once. V was clipped by 1 base and J by 4 bases, with 7 bases between them. This CDR3 is 14 amino acids long. The germline V gene encodes CDR1 LGHNA and CDR2 YNFKEQ. A few counts support this clone. The TCR originated in an adult with mismatch repair-deficient cancer. The sample in question was peripheral blood, obtained 4 weeks after starting pembrolizumab. The rearrangement uses TRBV4-2 and TRBJ2-2; D gene ambiguous. The CDR3 DNA reads as TGTGCCAGCAGCCAAGGGACGGCCACCGGGGAGCTGTTTTTT. Translated, it gives CASSQGTATGELFF.